The clone carrying this T cell receptor (beta chain) was seen just once. Its antigen is unidentified. The V gene end was trimmed by 0 bases and the J gene end by 3 bases; junction bases not matched to a gene: 2. This CDR3 spans 15 amino acids. Germline CDR1 and CDR2: LGHNA and YSLEER. Sequencing was performed with immunoSEQ multiplex PCR; in TCRdb, only in-frame clones are kept and a portion is missing. The sample lists 52,000 or so clones, 88% occurring once. This sample stems from a study of OX40 agonist ivuxolimab in advanced cancers. Background on the study: Intravenous ivuxolimab at 0.01 to 10 mg/kg was given to patients every 2 weeks. Patients in dose escalation had liver, melanoma, kidney or head and neck cancers. General study findings and limits: Still undetermined is the antigen specificity of the expanded peripheral T cells.

The specimen comprised CD4+ or CD8+ T cells sorted from blood, sampled in a trial of the OX40 agonist ivuxolimab. The clonotype was recovered from an adult with an advanced solid tumor such as melanoma, head and neck, liver or kidney cancer. The J gene is TRBJ2-7, the V gene TRBV4-3; the match to TRBD2 covers 10 bases. CDR3 sequence (DNA): TGCGCCAGCAGCCAAGATTGGACTAGCGGCTACGAGCAGTACTTC. Its translation: CASSQDWTSGYEQYF.